This TCR beta chain was retrieved from a study of T cells in tumors after PD-1 blockade. Turning to the study itself: Prior checkpoint blockade, systemic immunosuppressant use, or anti-cancer therapy within 4 weeks excluded patients. Each patient got pembrolizumab 200 mg every 3 weeks or cemiplimab 350 mg every 2 weeks.

The germline V gene has CDR1 SEHNR and CDR2 FQNEAQ (reference sequence). V lost 5 bases and J lost 4; bases outside the gene matches: 2. The CDR3 is 13 residues long. Input was roughly 616 ng to 6,500 ng of genomic DNA from tumor or blood. Note on this clone: The antigen is not known.

Some clones are missing from TCRdb's copy, which holds only in-frame ones; the method was immunoSEQ multiplex PCR. Among about 20,000 clones listed, around 78% were seen once. General study results and limits: Peripheral recruitment is suggested, as some novel exhausted tumor clones were in pre-treatment blood.

The receptor's source is a human donor with basal cell carcinoma. The rearrangement joins TRBV7-9 to TRBJ1-3; TRBD1 matches at 7 bases. The sequenced sample was PBMCs, obtained before anti-PD-1 treatment. DNA for the CDR3: TGTGCCAGCAGCACGGGACAGGGAAACACCATATATTTT. Its protein is CASSTGQGNTIYF.